The T cell receptor beta chain described here comes from a study of cytomegalovirus exposure and HLA in healthy donors (dated by TCRdb to about 2017). General notes on the study: In an earlier analysis of 450 to 750 of the donors, about 260 Gb of sequence data and 95 million to 130 million unique TCR beta sequences from about 179 million T cells were reported. The study aimed to test whether signatures of past pathogen exposure could be identified by cataloging public T cell receptors. An earlier analysis of around 640 of the donors used high-throughput TCR beta sequencing to judge whether each TCR beta V gene segment behaved as functional or pseudogenic. The later analysis used no new phenotypic data to find candidate immune exposures, relying instead on TCR beta sequences and their occurrence across donors. The study used immunosequencing to profile the T cell repertoires of approximately 690 subjects and linked those repertoires to cytomegalovirus serostatus. Alongside the repertoire data, information on donor age, sex, ethnicity and CMV serostatus was compiled. Roughly 300 gigabases of sequencing data and about 92 million unique TCR sequences made up an early release that covered approximately 620 HLA-typed donors. In addition to the first cohort of 650 to 750 subjects, a separate validation cohort of 120 different subjects was used. The genetic ancestry cluster associated with self-reported Caucasian donors included about four fifths of the roughly 360 genotyped donors. Roughly 5 DR-DQ haplotypes were handled as single units for association and clustering because linkage in the cohort was strong. Among about 400 genotyped donors of the cohort, an average of around 240,000 unique TCR beta nucleotide sequences was sequenced per donor, of which approximately 19% were non-productive. To study patterns of TCR occurrence, a later analysis re-analyzed previously published TCR beta repertoires from 666 donors and added high-resolution HLA genotyping. Every repertoire in the discovery cohort had been generated on one and the same sequencing platform. In a later genetic analysis, genome-wide SNP genotypes for about three fifths of the roughly 670 donors were used, and that subset was treated as a discovery cohort. Typing coverage differed by locus: A, B, C, DRB1 and DQB1 were typed in about 629-640 donors, DQA1 in around 500, DPA1 in approximately 600, and DPB1 in 400 to 490. High-throughput TCR immunosequencing, statistical association of individual TCRs with disease status, and machine learning were combined to predict cytomegalovirus infection status. HLA typing covered class I and class II loci at four-digit resolution.

Turning to this clone: Its cognate antigen has yet to be identified. No base quality information exists; no much larger clone differs at one position.

Paper-wide results and their limitations: In a later analysis, HLA-associated TCR beta chains showed more clonal expansion and lower generation probabilities than non-associated chains that were equally common. A group of highly shared sequence variants was considered likely to be a technical artifact of the sequencing pipeline. When HLA alleles, especially DR and DQ, strongly co-occurred, attributing TCR associations to individual alleles was difficult. Sequencing depth was assumed to be roughly uniform across donors in the presence/absence analyses, though that assumption may not hold. The authors suggested that the approach could potentially be extended to other disease states and immunological phenotypes. In vitro tests confirmed that a few of the cytomegalovirus-associated TCR beta chains recognize cytomegalovirus antigens. Because counts were too low, around 18 rarely observed V segments, including chromosome 9 orphons, were left out of the earlier analysis of approximately 580 of the donors. Linkage disequilibrium might explain the correlated functional status among segregating V segments, but an unknown experimental factor could not be excluded. In a later genetic analysis, a missense DCLRE1C variant was associated with V-gene and J-gene trimming of TCR beta chains, and the association was replicated in an independent cohort. According to a later genetic analysis, donors in an Asian-associated ancestry cluster had fewer N-insertions in productive TCRs than the approximately 610-donor mean. Cytomegalovirus status was reported to be diagnosed by the classifier with high specificity and sensitivity in both the original and validation cohorts. A total of roughly 160 TCR beta chains were listed by the study as associated with cytomegalovirus. The 87-base-pair reads could not distinguish some IMGT-functional V segments, including TRBV6-2 and TRBV6-3, so those segments were excluded. A further reported finding was that TCR beta sequences accurately predicted the HLA-A and HLA-B alleles for most subjects in the first cohort. In a later analysis, several top co-occurrence clusters were reported to appear linked to parvovirus B19, influenza, CMV and Epstein-Barr virus. A later analysis found that most CMV-associated TCR beta chains appeared HLA-restricted, with HLA associations seemingly driven largely by CMV exposure. An earlier analysis of around 540 of the donors showed that most TCR beta V segments appeared in productive rearrangements either about 90% or about 30% of the time, which broadly matched IMGT annotations. For the cohort, immune exposure information was limited to CMV serostatus. A later analysis found that TCR association rates varied across HLA loci, with DRB1 alleles showing the most associated TCRs and HLA-C alleles the fewest. At a false discovery rate of 0.05, a later analysis linked about 16,000 TCR beta sequences to specific HLA alleles. Only TCR beta chains were sequenced in this cohort, and the absence of alpha or paired-chain data limited detectable features. Most TCR sequences were seen in very few donors, while some public TCRs were found in many individuals. HLA typing was unavailable for some donors at each locus, so association tests used only the typed subset.

Looking up the germline V gene yields CDR1 SNHLY and CDR2 FYNNEI. From its cysteine to its phenylalanine, the CDR3 spans 15 amino acids. The DNA shown is the 45-base CDR3, in frame from base 1. Trimming removed 11 bases from V and 7 bases from J; the gene matches leave 14 bases unexplained. Libraries were made using the immunoSEQ multiplex PCR assay. For the multiplex PCR, a mixture combining 60 forward primers for TCR Vbeta segments and 13 reverse primers for TCR Jbeta segments was used. The CDR3 region of rearranged TCR beta genes was amplified from genomic DNA by a multiplex PCR assay. On the Illumina HiSeq System, the amplified TCR beta libraries were sequenced as 87-base-pair reads. The source study handled its data this way. A later analysis tallied tens of millions of unique TCR beta chains across the 666 repertoires, and approximately 11 million of those chains were shared by two or more donors. Raw reads were error-corrected and collapsed into unique sequences with a nearest-neighbor algorithm that merged closely related sequences to remove PCR and sequencing errors. V, D and J gene segments were assigned by aligning CDR3 sequences to IMGT reference sequences. For a sequence to be retained, a match of at least six nucleotides to both a V gene segment and a J gene segment was required. A rearrangement counted as productive if the CDR3 had no stop codons and remained in frame with V and J, and every other rearrangement counted as non-productive. Following IMGT convention, CDR3 was defined as the stretch from the second conserved V-encoded cysteine up to the conserved J-encoded phenylalanine. In an earlier analysis of approximately 500 of the donors, sequences lacking an unambiguous match to a single V gene segment were excluded. An earlier analysis of 500 to 600 of the donors classified V segments as functional when productive rearrangements were above 56.7% and as segregating when the standard deviation between donors was above 5%. A statistical classification framework was built for diagnosing cytomegalovirus status from the catalog of TCR beta chain sequences. A later analysis assigned V and J genes by comparing TCR nucleotide sequences with IMGT/GENE-DB human TR gene sequences. Using the TCRdist pipeline, a later analysis assigned CDR3 sequences along with most-parsimonious VDJ recombination scenarios. A later analysis defined each TCR beta chain by its CDR3 amino acid sequence plus V-gene family, and excluded reads lacking a unique V-gene family. A later analysis removed 550 to 700 highly shared, low-generation-probability nucleotide sequences to deal with suspected cross-contamination and a sequencing artifact. In a later analysis, a clonal expansion index for each public chain was calculated from normalized within-repertoire ranks of inferred template counts. Generation probabilities in a later analysis came from a VDJ recombination model fitted to out-of-frame rearrangements, and those results were checked against IGoR. A later analysis scored TCR-TCR, TCR-HLA and TCR-CMV co-occurrence with hypergeometric tests, applying a repertoire-size bias correction to TCR pairs. To estimate false discovery rates, a later analysis permuted the HLA or CMV assignments 20 times. In a later analysis, co-occurring TCRs were grouped using DBSCAN, with TCRdist sequence similarity added in when clustering inside HLA-allele-positive subsets. Co-occurrence clustering excluded repertoires with fewer than 30,000 or more than 120,000 public chains, plus five with anomalous nucleotide sharing. Here the immuneACCESS table is served through TCRdb, limited to in-frame sequences with V and J called. Missing clones are a known gap in these copies; in checked studies unresolved V genes cover under half, and the rest lacks a known reason. V and J calls and clone size are as listed in that table; D and trimming were resolved from the DNA. Within this sample are nearly 200,000 clones, with under 90% of them counted one time only. Together, the top ten hold 0.098% of the sample.

In total, more than 500 healthy bone marrow donors made up the cohort. At the time of sampling, all cohort members were nominally healthy, though unrecorded immune exposures were likely present. The donor tested CMV seronegative and was one of the 352 seronegative cohort members. Every donor gave a peripheral blood sample, and the peripheral blood mononuclear cells from that sample were used for TCR beta sequencing. Genomic DNA extraction from the blood cell samples was performed with the Qiagen DNeasy Blood Extraction Kit. Input material: PBMCs. This TCR was recovered from a boy aged 2-9 years in good health and CMV-seronegative. The rearrangement combines TRBV2 with TRBJ1-2; TRBD1 matches 12 bases in the middle. The nucleotides read TGTGCCGGGCAATCACCGGGACAGGGGGCTTCTGGCTACACCTTC. The resulting protein is CAGQSPGQGASGYTF.